Below, 16 T cell receptor beta chains from the same sample are listed, as sequenced in a study of blood T cell repertoires in COVID-19 (dated by TCRdb to about 2020). Library creation used the immunoSEQ multiplex PCR assay. TCRdb holds this immuneACCESS table with in-frame rearrangements only. Some clones are missing; in checked studies, unresolved V genes explain under half, and the rest has no known cause. The sample table records about 47,000 clones; approximately 82% of these occur just once. The top ten hold just under 7% of the sample. The sequenced sample consisted of peripheral blood. The receptor source for this set is a man aged 70-80 years with active COVID-19.

This chain links TRBV21-1 with TRBJ1-4; the D call in the table, TRBD1, was not verified against the DNA. TRBV21-1 is reported as a pseudogene. The CDR3 loop spans 21 amino acids. CDR3 DNA sequence: TGTGCCAGCAGCCCCTCTCGGATTTGGCTGAGACAGGCCCTAGGGGTTGAAAAACTGTTTTTT. It translates to CASSPSRIWLRQALGVEKLFF.

The genes are TRBV7-2 and TRBJ1-3; D remains unclear. With 6 bases removed from V and 0 bases from J, the gap between germline ends came to 3 bases. The CDR3 sequence is 12 residues long. Germline assignment: CDR1 SGHTA and CDR2 FQGNSA. The CDR3 DNA reads as TGTGCCAGCAGTATCTCTGGAAACACCATATATTTT. Amino acid sequence: CASSISGNTIYF.

V is TRBV27 and J is TRBJ2-7, with 9 bases that match TRBD2. After removal of 6 bases from V and 4 bases from J, the junction contained 10 bases not matched to a gene. The CDR3 is made up of 15 amino acids. Per the germline V gene, CDR1 is MNHEY and CDR2 is SMNVEV (reference sequence). CDR3 bases: TGTGCCAGCAGAGATCCGGGACTAGCTGGTTACGAGCAGTACTTC. This sequence encodes CASRDPGLAGYEQYF.

V and J are TRBV7-9 and TRBJ2-3; D is undetermined. The length of the CDR3 is 14 residues. Germline V CDR1 and CDR2: SEHNR, FQNEAQ (reference sequence). Trimming cost V 1 base and J 6 bases, with 11 bases left between them. The chain's CDR3 is CASSLVGYGDTQYF. In nucleotides, the CDR3 is TGTGCCAGCAGCTTAGTGGGCTATGGGGATACGCAGTATTTT.

The chain recombines TRBV6-2 or TRBV6-3 with TRBJ2-6; TRBD2 matches 8 bases. With 6 bases clipped from V and 0 bases from J, the junction kept 1 base outside the gene matches. The CDR3 has 15 residues. Germline loops: CDR1 MNHEY, CDR2 SVGEGT. Here the CDR3 reads CASSRGGSGANVLTF. The CDR3, as DNA: TGTGCCAGCAGCCGGGGGGGCTCTGGGGCCAACGTCCTGACTTTC.

This clone came up once. The chain recombines TRBV11-3 with TRBJ1-1; no clear D. Germline V gene lookup returns CDR1 SGHNT and CDR2 YENEEA. The CDR3 extends over 14 amino acids. Trimming left V 0 bases short and J 4 bases short, with 9 bases between. Written as DNA, the CDR3 is TGTGCCAGCAGCTTAGACGGAGTATCCACTGAAGCTTTCTTT. This translates into CASSLDGVSTEAFF.

This chain links TRBV5-4 with TRBJ2-2, with a weak D call TRBD1 (5 bases). CDR1 SGHNT and CDR2 YYREEE come from the germline V gene (reference sequence). The CDR3 is made up of 18 amino acids. Trimming stripped 0 bases from V and 6 bases from J, with 21 bases between. CDR3: CASSLGGASLSMAGELFF. The CDR3 DNA reads as TGTGCCAGCAGCTTGGGTGGGGCATCTCTATCGATGGCCGGGGAGCTGTTTTTT.

V is TRBV4-2 and J is TRBJ1-6; no firm D call. Trimming removed 0 bases from V and 3 bases from J, with 15 bases in between. There are 18 residues in the CDR3. CDR1 is LGHNA, CDR2 YNFKEQ, per germline. DNA for the CDR3: TGTGCCAGCAGCCAAGATACGGCCTCGGCAGGCTATAATTCACCCCTCCACTTT. Translation gives CASSQDTASAGYNSPLHF.

The rearrangement joins TRBV12-3 or TRBV12-4 to TRBJ2-7; D is unclear. The CDR3 has 11 residues. Trimming removed 6 bases at V and 4 bases at J, with 7 bases between. In DNA form, the CDR3 reads TGTGCCAGCAGAGCACGGTACGAGCAGTACTTC. This sequence encodes CASRARYEQYF.

The V call is TRBV7-8, the J call TRBJ1-4; a possible D gene is TRBD1 (6 bases). The CDR3 sequence is 14 residues long. Germline assignment: CDR1 SGHVS and CDR2 FQNEAQ. The ends were cut back, 6 bases at V and 8 bases at J, with 16 bases in the middle. The CDR3 DNA sequence: TGTGCCAGCAGTCAACCCCACCAGGGGGAAAAACTGTTTTTT. Translated, it gives CASSQPHQGEKLFF. Variable domain in full (rest from reference TRBV7-8 and TRBJ1-4): GAGVSQSPRYKVAKRGQDVALRCDPISGHVSLFWYQQALGQGPEFLTYFQNEAQLDKSGLPSDRFFAERPEGSVSTLKIQRTQQEDSAVYLCASSQPHQGEKLFFGSGTQLSVL.

The chain carries TRBV2 and TRBJ1-2, with D hard to call. Trimming left V 3 bases short and J 7 bases short, with 15 bases between. The CDR3 consists of 14 residues. From germline, CDR1 is SNHLY and CDR2 FYNNEI. The CDR3 region has the DNA TGTGCCAGCAGTGAGGGGAGGGCATCCGGTGGCTACACCTTC. As protein: CASSEGRASGGYTF.

The chain's CDR3 is CASNQGREDEQYF. The CDR3 bases are TGTGCCAGCAATCAGGGCAGGGAGGACGAGCAGTACTTC. The V call is TRBV2, the J call TRBJ2-7, with a tentative D call TRBD2 (6 bases). This CDR3 has 13 residues. Germline V gene data show CDR1 as SNHLY and CDR2 as FYNNEI. The V end lost 7 bases, the J end lost 5 bases, and 15 bases lay between the germline ends.

The chain is built from TRBV27 and TRBJ1-2; D is unresolved. The CDR3 extends over 15 amino acids. In germline, CDR1 is MNHEY, CDR2 SMNVEV (reference sequence). Trimming left V 1 base short and J 5 bases short, with 14 bases between. CDR3 nucleotide sequence: TGTGCCAGCAGTTTATATTTCCGGGGTGAATATGGCTACACCTTC. Translation gives CASSLYFRGEYGYTF.

This chain uses TRBV5-1 with TRBJ1-1, with D maybe TRBD1 (5 bases). CDR1 is SGHRS, CDR2 YFSETQ, per germline. The CDR3 contains 12 residues. The ends were cut back, 5 bases at V and 10 bases at J, with 15 bases in the middle. The CDR3 loop reads CASSSAGLGAFF. The CDR3 bases are TGCGCCAGCAGTTCCGCGGGGCTCGGAGCTTTCTTT.

The chain has TRBV4-1 and TRBJ2-3, with D possibly TRBD1 on 6 matching bases. Germline CDR1 reads MGHRA; CDR2 reads YSYEKL. V gave up 3 bases and J gave up 4 bases, with 11 bases separating them. CDR3 length equals 14 residues. CDR3: CASSQGHKADTQYF. The CDR3 DNA reads TGCGCCAGCAGCCAGGGACATAAAGCAGATACGCAGTATTTT.

The chain couples TRBV18 to TRBJ1-4; D possibly corresponds to TRBD1 (6 bases). The germline CDR1 and CDR2 sequences are KGHSH and LQKENI. V lost 3 bases, J lost 8 bases, and 10 bases lay in between. The CDR3 runs to 13 residues. The CDR3 loop is CASSPQDREKLFF. Written as DNA, the CDR3 is TGTGCCAGCTCACCCCAAGACAGGGAAAAACTGTTTTTT.